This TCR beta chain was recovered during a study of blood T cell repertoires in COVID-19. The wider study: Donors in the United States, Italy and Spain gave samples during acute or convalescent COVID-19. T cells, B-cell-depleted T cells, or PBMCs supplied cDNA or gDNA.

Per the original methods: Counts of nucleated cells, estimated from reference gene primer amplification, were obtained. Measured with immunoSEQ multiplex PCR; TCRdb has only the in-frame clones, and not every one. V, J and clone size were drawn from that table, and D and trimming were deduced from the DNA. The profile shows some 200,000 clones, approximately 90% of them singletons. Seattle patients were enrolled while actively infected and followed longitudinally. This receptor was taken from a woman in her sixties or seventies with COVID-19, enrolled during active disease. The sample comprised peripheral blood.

The CDR3 region is CASSYGVVKGEEKLFF. The CDR3 nucleotides read TGTGCCAGCAGTTATGGGGTGGTCAAGGGAGAGGAAAAACTGTTTTTT. V is TRBV6-5 and J is TRBJ1-4, with no clear D. The V gene lost 3 bases and the J gene lost 8 bases, with 19 bases spanning the gap. Germline-derived CDR1 and CDR2 are MNHEY and SVGAGI. This CDR3 spans 16 amino acids.